This T cell receptor (beta chain) derives from a study of blood T cell repertoires in COVID-19 (TCRdb year 2020). With respect to the entire study: Samples from collaborators originated in the United States, Italy and Spain and spanned both the acute and convalescent phases of COVID-19. Subjects who had been exposed to COVID-19, were actively infected with it, or had recovered from it provided the deeply sampled blood TCRbeta repertoires that made up the dataset. The material from the prospective study consisted of cDNA or gDNA derived from T cells, B-cell-depleted T cells, or PBMCs. Samples were obtained from the ongoing ImmuneRACE study (first 160 participants) and from some 1,200 subjects provided by 6 global collaborators. The repertoires were released in a freely available public database intended as a resource for research on the immune response to SARS-CoV-2. A de-identified subject ID, COVID-19 status, age in years and sex were almost always included in the sample metadata. Where available, HLA class I and class II types were taken from metadata supplied by the sample provider and were not determined by assay-based typing. What the study reported, not specific to this receptor: Clinical and demographic metadata were provided uncurated, with the amount varying by source and participant.

On this clone: No antigen is known for it. No per-base quality is available; no much larger clone lies one base away.

Each collaborating institution followed its own protocols to collect whole blood in K2EDTA tubes. For TCRbeta analysis, collaborator samples were shipped as frozen whole blood, as isolated PBMCs, or as DNA extracted from either sample type. TCRbeta CDR3 regions were amplified from genomic DNA by means of the immunoSEQ Assay, a bias-controlled multiplex PCR. Under the source paper's analysis protocol: Nucleated cell counts per sample were estimated from amplification of reference gene primers within the assay. To quantify the absolute abundance of each unique TCRbeta CDR3 rearrangement, sequence reads were collapsed and filtered. For each sample, productive Simpson clonality was calculated as the square root of Simpson's diversity index over productive rearrangements. The table comes from immuneACCESS by way of TCRdb, which keeps in-frame sequences with V and J called. Part of the clones is missing from these tables; in studies checked, under half for an unresolved V gene and the rest for unknown reasons. V, J and clone size reflect that table, while D and trimming were determined from the DNA. Here the sample has about 670,000 clones; over 80% occur a single time. 0.2% to 0.3% of the sample lies in the top ten.

The CDR3, cysteine through phenylalanine, is 13 amino acids long. Only the CDR3 DNA is retained, 39 bases long and in frame from the first base. Per the germline V gene, ENHRY is the CDR1 and SYGVKD is the CDR2. The V end gives up 6 bases and the J end 3 bases, leaving 2 bases in the junction not matched to a gene. The chain was built from TRBV10-3 and TRBJ1-2; 9 bases in the middle match TRBD1. This receptor was obtained from a woman between 18 and 29 years old with acute or convalescent COVID-19. Sequenced material: peripheral blood. The DNA is as follows: TGTGCCATCAGCAGGACAGGGGACTATGGCTACACCTTC. Its translation is CAISRTGDYGYTF.